Here is one T cell receptor beta chain with its context. The target antigen is unknown. Both 60 Vbeta primers and 13 Jbeta primers went into the PCR. Profiled with immunoSEQ multiplex PCR; TCRdb holds only in-frame clones, not every one. The sample includes around 150,000 clones, approximately 80% of them seen just once. The V end lost 1 base, the J end lost 5 bases, and 6 bases lay between the germline ends. The CDR3 is made up of 11 amino acids. Germline V CDR1 and CDR2: DFQATT, SNEGSKA (reference sequence). The data were obtained in a study of cytomegalovirus exposure and HLA in healthy donors. Study-wide results and caveats: Data from an earlier analysis indicated that most TCR beta V segments were productive either about 90% or about 30% of the time. Links to common viral pathogens appeared, in a later analysis, for several of the most significant clusters.

The origin of this receptor is a male donor in good health and CMV-seropositive. V is TRBV20-1 and J is TRBJ2-7; D is undetermined. Input material: PBMCs. This chain's CDR3 is CSARVANEQYF. The CDR3 DNA follows: TGCAGTGCTAGAGTGGCCAACGAGCAGTACTTC.